This TCR beta chain emerged from a study of T cells after yellow fever vaccination. Study-wide points: Most primary-vaccination clones reappeared after the booster (about 95% CD4, 75% to 90% CD8). Weaker, the secondary response had a peak occurring faster, on day 5 versus 15.

Production of TCR cDNA was by 5'RACE template switching, which also added a universal primer site and UMIs. Using its own MiXCR run on the 5' RACE reads, TCRdb lists one record per CDR3 protein. This sample yields 250,000 to 300,000 distinct CDR3 sequences, of which approximately 5.2% are seen a single time; roughly 3% belongs to the top ten. Trimming removed 1 base from V and 6 bases from J, with 12 bases in between. Germline-derived CDR1 and CDR2 are LGHDT and YNNKEL (reference sequence). The CDR3 loop spans 15 amino acids. Note on this clonotype: The antigen remains unidentified.

The chain couples TRBV3-1 to TRBJ2-2; D perhaps matches TRBD1 (6 bases). Sequences were derived from CD4+ T cells sorted from PBMCs, sampled on the day of the yellow fever booster vaccination. The receptor's source is a man younger than 30 who received the YFV17D yellow fever vaccine. CDR3 nucleotides: TGTGCCAGCAGCCAAGTGCAGGGGCGGTCCGGGGAGCTGTTTTTT. Amino acid sequence: CASSQVQGRSGELFF.